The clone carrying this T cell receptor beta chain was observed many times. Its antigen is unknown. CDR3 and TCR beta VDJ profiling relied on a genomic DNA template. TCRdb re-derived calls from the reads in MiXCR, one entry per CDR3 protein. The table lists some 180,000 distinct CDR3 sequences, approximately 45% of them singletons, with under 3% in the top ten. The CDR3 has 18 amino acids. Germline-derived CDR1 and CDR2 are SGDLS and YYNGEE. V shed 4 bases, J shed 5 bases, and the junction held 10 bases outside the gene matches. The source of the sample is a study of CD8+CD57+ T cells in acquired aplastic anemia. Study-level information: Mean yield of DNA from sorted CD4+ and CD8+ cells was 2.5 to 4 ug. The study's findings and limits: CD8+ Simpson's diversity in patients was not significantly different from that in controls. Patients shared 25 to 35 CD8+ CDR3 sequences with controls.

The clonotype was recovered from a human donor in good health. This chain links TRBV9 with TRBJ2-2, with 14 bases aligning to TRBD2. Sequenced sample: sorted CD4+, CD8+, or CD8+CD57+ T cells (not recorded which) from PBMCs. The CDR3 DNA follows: TGTGCCAGCAGCCTGCGACTAGCGGGAGGGCCTAGGACCGGGGAGCTGTTTTTT. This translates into CASSLRLAGGPRTGELFF.